This T cell receptor (beta chain) was recovered during a study of STAT3 mutations in large granular lymphocyte leukemia (dated by TCRdb to between 2019 and 2020). Regarding the complete study: About half of the T-LGLL patients who underwent longitudinal sequencing carried canonical activating STAT3 mutations. From an initial cohort of around 200 LGL patients, roughly 19 representative T-LGLL cases were chosen for longitudinal sequencing of TCRbeta and STAT3. Over half of the T-LGLL patients were given one or more immunosuppressive therapy regimens, and 40% of the treated patients had a hematologic response. To reconstruct clonal hierarchy and dynamics, serial deep sequencing of TCRbeta CDR3 and STAT3 was performed in patients with T-cell large granular lymphocyte leukemia. Each patient was sequenced at an average of about 3.6 time points, ranging from 2 to 8 samplings. As controls, the study also included longitudinal sequencing of a couple of patients with natural killer LGL leukemia. Broader findings and caveats from the paper: Because no samples were available when a clone first appeared, clonal expansion was inferred from samplings taken at other points. Since codominant clonotypes persisted in some patients, a small but highly pathogenic clone may have gone undetected. In 6 of 18 patients, TCR clonotype switching occurred after therapy, and every newly emerging clone was STAT3 wild type. Linking therapy response to changes in TCR clonal burden was complicated by variable intervals between samplings and by differing treatment regimens. At least one immunodominant TCRbeta clonotype was identified in every T-LGLL patient, and multiple immunodominant subclonotypes were identified in about half of the T-LGLL patients. Several patients had a dominant TCR clone burden greater than the STAT3 mutant burden, which suggests that the STAT3 mutation arose secondarily within a clone that had already expanded.

In the germline V gene, CDR1 corresponds to ENHRY and CDR2 to SYGVKD. From its cysteine to its phenylalanine, the CDR3 spans 14 amino acids. Only the CDR3 region is kept as DNA, spanning 42 bases read in frame from base 1. Trimmed from V: 10 bases; trimmed from J: 3 bases; junction bases lacking a gene match: 7. As concerns this clone: It lacks a known antigen. There are no base qualities to consult, and no much larger clone falls within one base.

TCRbeta libraries were sequenced on an Illumina MiSeq, averaging roughly 41,000 productive templates per sample. TCRbeta CDR3 libraries were generated with the immunoSEQ assay using multiplex PCR amplification. The authors' analysis ran thus. Repertoire diversity was calculated as previously defined, with values near 0 taken to indicate extremely monoclonal samples. TCRdb stores this immuneACCESS table with in-frame sequences only. Part of the clones is absent; in the studies checked, under half of the shortfall reflects unresolved V genes, and no reason is known for the rest. That table furnishes V, J and clone size, whereas the DNA furnished D and trimming. In this sample the table shows 9,500 to 13,000 clones, more than 75% of which occur a single time. The top ten clonotypes cover roughly 37% of the sample. DNA was extracted from blood mononuclear cells, with the same DNA used for both TCR and STAT3 sequencing.

This receptor was obtained from a man in his fifties or sixties with T-cell large granular lymphocyte leukemia. Some clones in this sample may be carry-over from other donors' samples. The age is the age at diagnosis. The sequencing input was peripheral blood mononuclear cells. This chain is built from TRBV10-3 and TRBJ2-5; TRBD2 matches 11 bases in the middle. In nucleotide form, the sequence is TGTGCCACCAAGGGGGGACTAGCGGAAGAGACCCAGTACTTC. Translated, this gives CATKGGLAEETQYF.